The TCR beta chain under discussion was sequenced for a study of blood T cell repertoires in COVID-19. Donors in Cohort 3 who had recovered were those with two negative PCRs, healthcare professional clearance, or resolution of their symptoms. The data were produced by immunoSEQ multiplex PCR, yet TCRdb's version contains in-frame clones alone and is incomplete. The data contain around 130,000 clones, roughly four fifths of them singletons. The CDR3 runs 13 residues. Per the germline V gene, CDR1 is MNHEY and CDR2 is SVGAGI. V was pared by 5 bases and J by 13 bases, with 15 bases between. The receptor was derived from a man between 25 and 39 years old who had recovered from COVID-19. Material for sequencing was PBMCs or T cells enriched from blood (not recorded which). The chain links TRBV6-5 to TRBJ1-6; weak D call: TRBD1 (6 bases). In DNA, the CDR3 is TGTGCCAGCAGTCCCGGACAGTCATCGCCCCTCCACTTT. Translated: CASSPGQSSPLHF.